This passage covers 23 T cell receptor beta chains from one sample sequenced in a study of blood T cell repertoires in COVID-19. Profiling relied on immunoSEQ multiplex PCR, and the TCRdb table lists in-frame clones only, not all of them. The repertoire holds 150,000 to 200,000 clones, 65% to 85% seen once, with 10% to 15% in the top ten. The specimen was PBMCs or T cells enriched from blood (not recorded which). The receptor set was obtained from a woman in her sixties or seventies who had recovered from COVID-19.

This clone appeared once. The junction differs from germline at one of its ends, possibly a read error. The chain carries TRBV4-1 and TRBJ2-2; 7 bases fit TRBD1. CDR1 is MGHRA, CDR2 YSYEKL, per germline. The CDR3 spans 16 residues. The CDR3 reads CASSKDTGVGTGELFF. In nucleotides, the CDR3 is TGCGCCAGCAGCAAAGACACAGGGGTGGGCACCGGGGAGCTGTTTTTT.

This chain uses TRBV29-1 with TRBJ1-2; 8 bases fit TRBD1. The length of the CDR3 is 16 residues. V shed 6 bases and J 4 bases; nucleotides not matched to a gene: 16. Per the germline V gene, CDR1 is SQVTM and CDR2 is ANQGSEA. CDR3 in amino acids: CSVAPLSGTGPYGYTF. The CDR3 nucleotides are TGCAGCGTCGCGCCCCTGTCCGGGACAGGCCCCTATGGCTACACCTTC.

The gene calls are TRBV3-1 (or the pseudogene TRBV3-2) and TRBJ2-1; D remains ambiguous. The CDR3 sequence is 15 residues long. The V gene's germline CDR1 is LGHDT and CDR2 YNNKEL (reference sequence). The germline V and J ends were trimmed by 3 bases and 4 bases, with 13 bases remaining between them. CDR3 in DNA: TGTGCCAGCAGCCATGATCCTACGCCGTACAATGAGCAGTTCTTC. It translates to CASSHDPTPYNEQFF.

This chain uses TRBV2 with TRBJ1-1, with TRBD1 matching over 10 bases. The CDR3 covers 13 residues. Trimming took 10 bases from V and 5 from J; bases not matched to a gene: 7. Germline CDR1 reads SNHLY; CDR2 reads FYNNEI. DNA for the CDR3: TGTGCCACCCGACAGGGGGCGAGGACTGAAGCTTTCTTT. Residues: CATRQGARTEAFF.

The chain joins TRBV18 to TRBJ1-5; D may be TRBD1 (6 bases). Trimming removed 2 bases at V and 6 bases at J, with 14 bases between. Germline CDR1 reads KGHSH; CDR2 reads LQKENI. The CDR3 sequence is 15 residues long. This chain's CDR3 is CASSPSGQGGQPQHF. CDR3 nucleotides: TGTGCCAGCTCACCAAGTGGACAAGGGGGTCAGCCCCAGCATTTT.

The V call is TRBV27, the J call TRBJ2-1, with TRBD1 matching over 8 bases. Per germline, CDR1 MNHEY and CDR2 SMNVEV (reference sequence). J gave up 1 base and V 2 bases, and 7 bases lay outside the gene matches. The CDR3 totals 17 residues. CDR3 residues: CASSLRLQGASYNEQFF. The CDR3, as DNA: TGTGCCAGCAGTTTACGCCTCCAGGGGGCGTCCTACAATGAGCAGTTCTTC.

V and J are TRBV18 and TRBJ2-7; 7 bases align to TRBD2. V shed 6 bases, J shed 0 bases, and the junction held 8 bases outside the gene matches. From germline, CDR1 is KGHSH and CDR2 LQKENI. The CDR3 length is 15 residues. This CDR3 reads CASSSSGPPSYEQYF. CDR3 bases: TGTGCCAGCTCTAGTAGCGGGCCCCCCTCCTACGAGCAGTACTTC.

This clone was picked up a small number of times. The chain has TRBV7-2 and TRBJ1-4, with a possible D match to TRBD1 (5 bases). From germline, CDR1 is SGHTA and CDR2 FQGNSA. This CDR3 is 15 amino acids long. V was cut by 2 bases and J by 1 base, with 8 bases left in between. CDR3 DNA sequence: TGTGCCAGCAGCTTAAACGGGGGAACTAATGAAAAACTGTTTTTT. Translating gives CASSLNGGTNEKLFF.

The rearrangement joins TRBV5-1 to TRBJ2-1; 9 nucleotides line up with TRBD2. From germline, CDR1 is SGHRS and CDR2 YFSETQ. This CDR3 contains 15 residues. J gave up 8 bases and V 0 bases, and 6 bases lay outside the gene matches. The CDR3 reads CASSLGAGGPDEQFF. CDR3 in DNA: TGCGCCAGCAGCTTGGGCGCGGGGGGGCCGGATGAGCAGTTCTTC.

This clone was seen only a few times. This chain links TRBV5-1 with TRBJ2-4; the match to TRBD2 covers 15 bases. CDR1 and CDR2 (germline): SGHRS, YFSETQ. The CDR3 sequence is 17 residues long. V lost 4 bases, J lost 6 bases, and 8 bases stayed unmatched. CDR3 amino acids: CASSTGLAGGRRNIQYF. CDR3 sequence (DNA): TGCGCCAGCAGCACTGGACTAGCGGGGGGGCGGAGAAACATTCAGTACTTC.

The V and J genes are TRBV3-1 (or the pseudogene TRBV3-2) and TRBJ2-2, with TRBD2 identical over 11 bases. There are 16 residues in the CDR3. Unmatched junction bases numbered 2, after V lost 2 bases and J lost 3 bases. Per the germline V gene, CDR1 is LGHDT and CDR2 is YNNKEL (reference sequence). CDR3 sequence (DNA): TGTGCCAGCAGCCAACTAGCGGGGGGTGACACCGGGGAGCTGTTTTTT. Residues: CASSQLAGGDTGELFF.

CDR3 coding DNA: TGCGCCAGCAGCTTTCAGGGTGAAAAACTGTTTTTT. Its translation: CASSFQGEKLFF. The genes are TRBV5-1 and TRBJ1-4; D might be TRBD1 (5 bases). Germline-derived CDR1 and CDR2 are SGHRS and YFSETQ. The V end lost 2 bases, the J end lost 7 bases, and 6 bases lay between the germline ends. CDR3 length: 12 amino acids.

The J gene is TRBJ1-1, the V gene TRBV6-1; D remains ambiguous. Trimming pared 6 bases from V and 6 bases from J, leaving 20 bases between. The CDR3 totals 15 residues. CDR1 is MNHNS and CDR2 is SASEGT in the germline V gene. The CDR3 DNA is TGTGCCAGCAGGACAACAGACAAGCTGGGCGCTGAAGCTTTCTTT. Translated, it gives CASRTTDKLGAEAFF.

This clone was seen just once. The chain combines TRBV10-3 with TRBJ1-2; D possibly corresponds to TRBD1 (5 bases). Germline CDR1 and CDR2: ENHRY and SYGVKD. The length of the CDR3 is 13 residues. V lost 7 bases, J lost 7 bases, and 16 bases lay in between. The CDR3 nucleotides are TGTGCCATCACCTGGGGGGATAGTGGTGGCTACACCTTC. Protein: CAITWGDSGGYTF.

As to this clone: The junction shows a germline mismatch at one end, possibly a read error. This chain joins TRBV6-1 and TRBJ2-7; 16 bases agree with TRBD2. CDR3 size: 18 residues. Germline V gives CDR1 MNHNS, CDR2 SASEGT. The CDR3 sequence is CASREEGLAGGRGYEQYF. The CDR3 region has the DNA TGTGCCAGCAGGGAAGAGGGACTAGCGGGGGGGCGTGGCTACGAGCAGTACTTC.

The chain employs TRBV6-4 and TRBJ1-1; 9 bases map to TRBD1. Germline trimming cut 0 bases from V and 4 bases from J; bases unmatched to any gene: 3. Germline CDR1 MRHNA, CDR2 SNTAGT. The CDR3 has 15 residues. DNA for the CDR3: TGTGCCAGCAGTGACTCGGGACAGGGTGTCACTGAAGCTTTCTTT. Protein product: CASSDSGQGVTEAFF.

The chain links TRBV4-2 to TRBJ1-2, with 7 bases fitting TRBD1. The V gene's germline CDR1 is LGHNA and CDR2 YNFKEQ. The CDR3 extends over 15 amino acids. The ends lost 4 bases at V and 4 bases at J; junction bases unmatched: 9. The chain's CDR3 is CASSRLQGNRYGYTF. The CDR3 DNA follows: TGTGCCAGCAGCCGCCTACAGGGGAACCGCTATGGCTACACCTTC.

The J gene is TRBJ1-1, the V gene TRBV5-6; 7 bases match TRBD1. The CDR3 runs to 15 residues. V was pared by 0 bases and J by 4 bases, with 6 bases of the junction left unmatched. Germline assignment: CDR1 SGHDT and CDR2 YYEEEE. CDR3 sequence: CASSLGGTGVTEAFF. As DNA, the CDR3 is TGTGCCAGCAGCTTGGGAGGAACAGGGGTCACTGAAGCTTTCTTT.

This clone occurred once. The chain joins TRBV7-8 to TRBJ2-2, with TRBD1 as a possible D gene (6 bases). Trimming stripped 5 bases from V and 0 bases from J, with 7 bases between. CDR3 size: 14 residues. The germline V gene encodes CDR1 SGHVS and CDR2 FQNEAQ. The CDR3 region has the DNA TGTGCCAGCAGCGGACAGACGAACACCGGGGAGCTGTTTTTT. Its protein is CASSGQTNTGELFF.

V is TRBV29-1 and J is TRBJ2-7; D is possibly TRBD1 (5 bases). This CDR3 contains 13 residues. CDR1 is SQVTM and CDR2 is ANQGSEA in the germline V gene. With 1 base removed from V and 0 bases from J, the gap between germline ends came to 7 bases. As DNA, the CDR3 is TGCAGCGTTGAAGGGACACACTCCTACGAGCAGTACTTC. Protein sequence: CSVEGTHSYEQYF.

The V call is TRBV10-3, the J call TRBJ1-1; D is possibly TRBD1 (5 bases). Germline CDR1 is ENHRY and CDR2 is SYGVKD. V was pared by 8 bases and J by 1 base, with 11 bases between. This CDR3 region has 13 residues. CDR3 sequence: CAISAQGNTEAFF. DNA of the CDR3: TGTGCCATCTCTGCCCAGGGGAACACTGAAGCTTTCTTT.

This chain connects TRBV6-5 to TRBJ1-2; D is unresolved. Trimming pared 11 bases from V and 3 bases from J, leaving 13 bases between. Germline CDR1 is MNHEY and CDR2 is SVGAGI. The CDR3 runs to 12 residues. The CDR3: CASFPEDYGYTF. CDR3 in DNA: TGTGCCTCCTTCCCGGAGGACTATGGCTACACCTTC.

The chain joins TRBV18 to TRBJ2-5; the D is unclear. V lost 3 bases to trimming and J lost 5 bases, with 16 bases between them. This CDR3 comprises 15 residues. Germline lookup yields CDR1 KGHSH and CDR2 LQKENI. The CDR3 nucleotides read TGTGCCAGCTCACCTCGTGTTGGATTCGGGGAGACCCAGTACTTC. Translation gives CASSPRVGFGETQYF.